The sequence of this T cell receptor beta chain was determined in a study of neurological immune-mediated disorders. A 10-nucleotide random UMI tagged transcripts in template-switch 5'RACE cDNA synthesis. TCRdb re-analysed the 5' RACE reads in MiXCR, keeping a single row per CDR3 protein. The sample shows some 78,000 distinct CDR3 sequences, 5% to 6% of them seen only once. Study-wide results and limits: Because no CDR3 amino acid sequences were shared across subjects by expanded clones, private repertoires were suggested in all groups. Patients with HTLV-1-associated myelopathy showed the most TCR clonal expansion. Those with multiple sclerosis showed the least, falling below healthy controls.

The germline gives CDR1 SGHRS, CDR2 YFSETQ. The CDR3 has 17 residues. The J segment lost 0 bases and the V segment lost 4 bases, leaving 8 bases of the junction unmatched. This clonotype has at least ten counts. Its antigen remains unidentified. The sample consisted of PBMCs. V and J are TRBV5-1 and TRBJ2-3; 10 bases align to TRBD2. This TCR derives from a woman aged 25 to 39 with multiple sclerosis. DNA for the CDR3: TGCGCCAGCAGCCTATCGACTAGCGGGCCTAGCACAGATACGCAGTATTTT. This encodes CASSLSTSGPSTDTQYF.